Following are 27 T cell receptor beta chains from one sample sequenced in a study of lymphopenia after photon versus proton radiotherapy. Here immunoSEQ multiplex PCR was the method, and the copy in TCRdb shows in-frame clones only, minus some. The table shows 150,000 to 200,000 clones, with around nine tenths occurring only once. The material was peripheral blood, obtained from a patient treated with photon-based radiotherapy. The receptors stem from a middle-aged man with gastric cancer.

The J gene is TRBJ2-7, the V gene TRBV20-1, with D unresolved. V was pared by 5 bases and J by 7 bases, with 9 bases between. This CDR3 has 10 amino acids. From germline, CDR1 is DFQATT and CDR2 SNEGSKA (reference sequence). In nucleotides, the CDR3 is TGCAGTGCTGGTCAGTCTGAGCAGTACTTC. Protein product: CSAGQSEQYF.

The CDR3 sequence is CASSVSQSTDTQYF. The CDR3 DNA reads as TGTGCCAGCAGCGTTTCCCAGAGCACAGATACGCAGTATTTT. V is TRBV9 and J is TRBJ2-3, with D hard to call. This CDR3 region has 14 residues. Per the germline V gene, CDR1 is SGDLS and CDR2 is YYNGEE. V dropped 2 bases and J dropped 0 bases, with 7 bases sitting between them.

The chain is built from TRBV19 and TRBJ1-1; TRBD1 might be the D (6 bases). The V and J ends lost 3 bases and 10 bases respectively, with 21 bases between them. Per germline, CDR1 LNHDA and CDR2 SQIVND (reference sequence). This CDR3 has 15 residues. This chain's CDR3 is CASSMPVGQTAGAFF. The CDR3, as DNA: TGTGCCAGTAGTATGCCAGTGGGACAAACAGCGGGAGCTTTCTTT.

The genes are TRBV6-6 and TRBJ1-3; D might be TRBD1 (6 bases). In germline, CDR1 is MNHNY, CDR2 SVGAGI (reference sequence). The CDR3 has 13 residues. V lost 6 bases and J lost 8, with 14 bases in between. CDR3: CASRGGGRDTIYF. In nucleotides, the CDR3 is TGTGCCAGCAGAGGAGGGGGGCGTGACACCATATATTTT.

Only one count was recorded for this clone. In nucleotides, the CDR3 is TGTGCCAGCAGTCTAGGACGGACTGGGGCCAACGTCCTGACTTTC. Amino acid sequence: CASSLGRTGANVLTF. The rearrangement joins TRBV28 to TRBJ2-6; D is uncertain. CDR1 and CDR2 (germline): MDHEN, SYDVKM. This CDR3 comprises 15 residues. Trimming pared 5 bases from V and 2 bases from J, leaving 10 bases between.

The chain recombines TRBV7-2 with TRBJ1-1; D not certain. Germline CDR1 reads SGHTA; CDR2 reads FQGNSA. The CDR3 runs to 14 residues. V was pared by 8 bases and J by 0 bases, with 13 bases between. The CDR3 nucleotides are TGTGCCAGCTCAACAACCACCCTGAACACTGAAGCTTTCTTT. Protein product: CASSTTTLNTEAFF.

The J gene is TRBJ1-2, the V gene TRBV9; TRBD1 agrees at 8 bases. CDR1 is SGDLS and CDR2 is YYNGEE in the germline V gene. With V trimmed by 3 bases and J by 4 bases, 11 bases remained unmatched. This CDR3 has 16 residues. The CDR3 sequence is CASSALDRGYGYGYTF. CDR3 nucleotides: TGTGCCAGCAGCGCCCTAGACAGGGGTTATGGCTATGGCTACACCTTC.

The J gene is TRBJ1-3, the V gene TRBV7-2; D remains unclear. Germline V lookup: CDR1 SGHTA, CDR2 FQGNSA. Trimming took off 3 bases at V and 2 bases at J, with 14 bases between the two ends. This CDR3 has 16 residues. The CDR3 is CASSLAPYGAGNTIYF. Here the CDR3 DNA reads TGTGCCAGCAGCTTGGCCCCTTATGGTGCTGGAAACACCATATATTTT.

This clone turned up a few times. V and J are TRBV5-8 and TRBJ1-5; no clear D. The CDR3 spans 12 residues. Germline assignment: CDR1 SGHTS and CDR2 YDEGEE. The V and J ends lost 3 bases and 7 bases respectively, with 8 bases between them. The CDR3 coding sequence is TGTGCCAGCAGCTGGGGTGGGCAGCCCCAGCATTTT. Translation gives CASSWGGQPQHF.

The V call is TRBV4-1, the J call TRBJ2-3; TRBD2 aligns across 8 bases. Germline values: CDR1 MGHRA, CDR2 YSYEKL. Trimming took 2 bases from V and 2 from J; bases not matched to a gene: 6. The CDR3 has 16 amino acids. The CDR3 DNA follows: TGCGCCAGCAGCCAACTTAGCGGGACCCTCACAGATACGCAGTATTTT. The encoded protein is CASSQLSGTLTDTQYF.

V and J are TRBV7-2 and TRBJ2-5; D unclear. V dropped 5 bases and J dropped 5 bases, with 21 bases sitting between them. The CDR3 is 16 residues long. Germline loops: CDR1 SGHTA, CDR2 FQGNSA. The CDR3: CASSPVRALPSETQYF. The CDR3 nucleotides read TGTGCCAGCAGCCCAGTTCGGGCACTTCCCTCGGAGACCCAGTACTTC.

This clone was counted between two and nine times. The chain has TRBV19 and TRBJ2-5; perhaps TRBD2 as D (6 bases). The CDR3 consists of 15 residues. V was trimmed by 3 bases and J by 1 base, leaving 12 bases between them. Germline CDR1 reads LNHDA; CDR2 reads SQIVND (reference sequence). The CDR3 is CASSIIGGLQETQYF. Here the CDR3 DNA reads TGTGCCAGTAGTATTATCGGGGGACTCCAAGAGACCCAGTACTTC. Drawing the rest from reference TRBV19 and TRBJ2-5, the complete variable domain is DGGITQSPKYLFRKEGQNVTLSCEQNLNHDAMYWYRQDPGQGLRLIYYSQIVNDFQKGDIAEGYSVSREKKESFPLTVTSAQKNPTAFYLCASSIIGGLQETQYFGPGTRLLVL.

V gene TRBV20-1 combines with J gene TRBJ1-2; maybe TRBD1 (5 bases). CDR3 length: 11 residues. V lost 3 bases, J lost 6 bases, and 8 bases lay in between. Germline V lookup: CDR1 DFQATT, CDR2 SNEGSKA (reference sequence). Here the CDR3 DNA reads TGCAGTGCTAGTGGGGGGAATGGCTACACCTTC. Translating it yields CSASGGNGYTF.

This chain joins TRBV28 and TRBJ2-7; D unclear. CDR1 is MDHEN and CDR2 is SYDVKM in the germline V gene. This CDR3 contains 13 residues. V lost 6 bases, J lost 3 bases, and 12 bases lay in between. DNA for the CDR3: TGTGCCAGCAGCTTCAGCGCAGACTACGAGCAGTACTTC. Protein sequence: CASSFSADYEQYF.

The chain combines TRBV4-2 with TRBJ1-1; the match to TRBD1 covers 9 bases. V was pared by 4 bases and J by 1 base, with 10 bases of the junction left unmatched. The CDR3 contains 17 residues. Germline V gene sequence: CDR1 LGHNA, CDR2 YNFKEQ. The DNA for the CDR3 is TGTGCCAGCAGCCGCCGGGACAGGGCGCGTGAGAACACTGAAGCTTTCTTT. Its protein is CASSRRDRARENTEAFF.

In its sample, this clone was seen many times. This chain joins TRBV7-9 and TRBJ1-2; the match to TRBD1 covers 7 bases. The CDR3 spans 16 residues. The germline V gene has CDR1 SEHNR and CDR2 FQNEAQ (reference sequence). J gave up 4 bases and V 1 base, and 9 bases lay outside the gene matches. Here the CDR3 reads CASSLGAGTAVYGYTF. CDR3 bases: TGTGCCAGCAGCTTAGGGGCCGGGACAGCCGTCTATGGCTACACCTTC.

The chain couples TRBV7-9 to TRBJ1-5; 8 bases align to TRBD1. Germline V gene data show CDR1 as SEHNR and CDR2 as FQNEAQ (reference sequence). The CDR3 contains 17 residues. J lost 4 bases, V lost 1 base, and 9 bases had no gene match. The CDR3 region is CASSLGYGQGGNQPQHF. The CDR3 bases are TGTGCCAGCAGCTTAGGGTACGGACAGGGAGGGAATCAGCCCCAGCATTTT.

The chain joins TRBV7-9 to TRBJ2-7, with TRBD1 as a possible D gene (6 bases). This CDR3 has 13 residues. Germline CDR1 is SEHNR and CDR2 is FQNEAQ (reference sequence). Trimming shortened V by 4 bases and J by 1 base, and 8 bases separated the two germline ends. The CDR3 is CASSSDRSYEQYF. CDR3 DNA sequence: TGTGCCAGCAGCTCTGACAGGTCCTACGAGCAGTACTTC.

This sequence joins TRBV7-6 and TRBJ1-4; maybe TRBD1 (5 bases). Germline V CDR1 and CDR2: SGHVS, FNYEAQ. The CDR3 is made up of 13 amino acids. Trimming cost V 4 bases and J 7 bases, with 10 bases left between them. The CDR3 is CASSYSGGEKLFF. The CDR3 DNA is TGTGCCAGCAGCTATTCCGGGGGTGAAAAACTGTTTTTT.

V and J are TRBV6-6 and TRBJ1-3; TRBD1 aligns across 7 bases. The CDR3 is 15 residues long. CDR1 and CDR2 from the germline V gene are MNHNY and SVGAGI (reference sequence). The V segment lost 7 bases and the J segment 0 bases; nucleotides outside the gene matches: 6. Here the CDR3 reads CASTPGTASGNTIYF. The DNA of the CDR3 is TGTGCCAGCACTCCCGGGACAGCCTCTGGAAACACCATATATTTT.

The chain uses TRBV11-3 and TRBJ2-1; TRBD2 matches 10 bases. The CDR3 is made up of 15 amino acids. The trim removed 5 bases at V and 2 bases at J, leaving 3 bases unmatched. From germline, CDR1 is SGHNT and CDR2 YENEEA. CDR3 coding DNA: TGTGCCAGCAGCATCGGGACTAGCGCCTACAATGAGCAGTTCTTC. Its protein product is CASSIGTSAYNEQFF.

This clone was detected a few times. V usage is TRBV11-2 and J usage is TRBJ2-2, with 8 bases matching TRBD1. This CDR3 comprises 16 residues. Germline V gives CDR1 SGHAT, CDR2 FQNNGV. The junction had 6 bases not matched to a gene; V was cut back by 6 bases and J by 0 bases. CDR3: CASSYFRGPNTGELFF. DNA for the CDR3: TGTGCCAGCAGTTATTTCAGGGGGCCGAACACCGGGGAGCTGTTTTTT.

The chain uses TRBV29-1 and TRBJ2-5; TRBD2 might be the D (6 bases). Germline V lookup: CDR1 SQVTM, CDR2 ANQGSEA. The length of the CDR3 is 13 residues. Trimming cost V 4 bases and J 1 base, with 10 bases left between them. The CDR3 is CSVGGTSQETQYF. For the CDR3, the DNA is TGCAGCGTTGGCGGGACTTCCCAAGAGACCCAGTACTTC.

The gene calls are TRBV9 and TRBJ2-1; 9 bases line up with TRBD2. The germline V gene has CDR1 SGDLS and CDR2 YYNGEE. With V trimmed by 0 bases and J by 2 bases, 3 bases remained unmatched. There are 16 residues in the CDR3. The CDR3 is CASSVGGLATYNEQFF. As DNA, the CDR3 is TGTGCCAGCAGCGTAGGGGGACTAGCAACCTACAATGAGCAGTTCTTC. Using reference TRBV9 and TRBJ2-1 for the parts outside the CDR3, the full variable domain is DSGVTQTPKHLITATGQRVTLRCSPRSGDLSVYWYQQSLDQGLQFLIQYYNGEERAKGNILERFSAQQFPDLHSELNLSSLELGDSALYFCASSVGGLATYNEQFFGPGTRLTVL.

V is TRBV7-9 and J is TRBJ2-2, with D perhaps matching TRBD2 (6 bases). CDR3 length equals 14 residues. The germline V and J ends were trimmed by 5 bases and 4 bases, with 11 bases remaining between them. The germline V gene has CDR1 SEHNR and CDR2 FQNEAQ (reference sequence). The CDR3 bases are TGTGCCAGCAGCGGGGGGTTTCTCACCGGGGAGCTGTTTTTT. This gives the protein CASSGGFLTGELFF.

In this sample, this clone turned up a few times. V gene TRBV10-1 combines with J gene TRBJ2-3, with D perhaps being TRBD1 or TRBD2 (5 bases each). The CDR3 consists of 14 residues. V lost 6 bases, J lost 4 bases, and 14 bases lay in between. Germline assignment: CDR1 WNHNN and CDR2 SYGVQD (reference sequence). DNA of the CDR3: TGCGCCAGCAGCCGGGACGTTGGGGCAGATACGCAGTATTTT. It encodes CASSRDVGADTQYF.

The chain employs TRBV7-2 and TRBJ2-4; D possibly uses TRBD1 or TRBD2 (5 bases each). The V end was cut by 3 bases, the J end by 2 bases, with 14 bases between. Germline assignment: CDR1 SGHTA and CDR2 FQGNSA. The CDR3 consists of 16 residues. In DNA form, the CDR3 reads TGTGCCAGCAGCTTCACGGGGCAGAGAACCAAAAACATTCAGTACTTC. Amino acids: CASSFTGQRTKNIQYF.